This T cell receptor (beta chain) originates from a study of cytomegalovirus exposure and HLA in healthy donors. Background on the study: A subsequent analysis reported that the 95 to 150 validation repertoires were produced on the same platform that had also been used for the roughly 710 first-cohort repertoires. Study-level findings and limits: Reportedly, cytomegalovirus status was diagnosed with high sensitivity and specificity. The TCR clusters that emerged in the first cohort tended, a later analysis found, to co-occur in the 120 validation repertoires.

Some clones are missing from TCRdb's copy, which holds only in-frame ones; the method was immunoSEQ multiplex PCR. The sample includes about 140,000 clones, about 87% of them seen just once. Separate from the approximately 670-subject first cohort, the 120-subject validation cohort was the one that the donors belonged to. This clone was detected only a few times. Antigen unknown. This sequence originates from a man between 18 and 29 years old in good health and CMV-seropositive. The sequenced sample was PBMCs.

The DNA of the CDR3 is TGTGCCAGCAGCTTTTCCAGGGCTGGCTACACCTTC. It encodes CASSFSRAGYTF. The chain couples TRBV5-4 to TRBJ1-2; D may be TRBD1 (5 bases). The CDR3 is made up of 12 amino acids. V was cut by 2 bases and J by 7 bases, with 9 bases left in between. CDR1 and CDR2 (germline): SGHNT, YYREEE (reference sequence).